Below, 13 T cell receptor beta chains from the same sample are listed, as sequenced in a study of CD8 T cells in Susac syndrome. The authors reverse transcribed roughly 0.5 to 1 ug RNA with random hexamers. TCRdb called the immunoSEQ multiplex PCR reads again in MiXCR, with one record for every CDR3 protein. Found here are 74,000 or so distinct CDR3 sequences, about 92% of them singletons; the top ten hold around 0.48%. The specimen was CD4+ T cells from PBMCs. Source of these receptors: a human donor with Susac syndrome.

This chain links TRBV20-1 with TRBJ1-5, with a possible D match to TRBD1 (5 bases). V lost 5 bases to trimming and J lost 0 bases, with 11 bases between them. There are 14 residues in the CDR3. Germline-derived CDR1 and CDR2 are DFQATT and SNEGSKA (reference sequence). The CDR3 loop reads CSAGHPTSNQPQHF. CDR3 in DNA: TGCAGTGCTGGACATCCTACTAGCAATCAGCCCCAGCATTTT.

The V call is TRBV6-4, the J call TRBJ2-1; TRBD2 matches 11 bases. Germline CDR1 is MRHNA and CDR2 is SNTAGT. The CDR3 has 18 amino acids. The junction had 13 bases not matched to a gene; V was cut back by 5 bases and J by 4 bases. The CDR3 bases are TGTGCCAGCAGTCCGTCTTTCCAACTAGCGGGAGTTTACAATGAGCAGTTCTTC. The encoded protein is CASSPSFQLAGVYNEQFF.

The V gene is TRBV14, the J gene TRBJ2-7; the D is unclear. V gave up 1 base and J gave up 4 bases, with 8 bases separating them. Germline V gene sequence: CDR1 SGHDN, CDR2 FVKESK. This CDR3 is 13 amino acids long. The CDR3 sequence: CASSQAPRYEQYF. The CDR3 region has the DNA TGTGCCAGCAGCCAAGCCCCCCGGTACGAGCAGTACTTC. The full variable domain, in which reference TRBV14 and TRBJ2-7 provide the parts outside the CDR3, is EAGVTQFPSHSVIEKGQTVTLRCDPISGHDNLYWYRRVMGKEIKFLLHFVKESKQDESGMPNNRFLAERTGGTYSTLKVQPAELEDSGVYFCASSQAPRYEQYFGPGTRLTVT.

The V call is TRBV7-3, the J call TRBJ2-6, with D uncertain. The CDR3 contains 15 residues. The germline CDR1 and CDR2 sequences are SGHTA and FQGTGA. Trimming took 2 bases from V and 1 from J, leaving 6 bases between them. The CDR3 region is CASSLGTSGANVLTF. The CDR3 DNA follows: TGTGCCAGCAGCTTAGGAACATCTGGGGCCAACGTCCTGACTTTC.

The chain combines TRBV9 with TRBJ2-1; no reliable D call. The CDR3 consists of 13 residues. V was shortened by 0 bases and J by 6 bases, with 7 bases between the two germline ends. CDR1 and CDR2 from the germline V gene are SGDLS and YYNGEE. The DNA for the CDR3 is TGTGCCAGCAGCGTAGCCCCAGCCAATGAGCAGTTCTTC. Its translation: CASSVAPANEQFF.

The J gene is TRBJ2-5, the V gene TRBV20-1; no reliable D call. This CDR3 is 12 amino acids long. CDR1 and CDR2 from the germline V gene are DFQATT and SNEGSKA (reference sequence). Deletions cut 1 base from V and 5 bases from J, with 8 bases between. CDR3 sequence: CSARASGETQYF. CDR3 bases: TGCAGTGCTAGAGCTAGTGGTGAGACCCAGTACTTC.

V and J are TRBV2 and TRBJ1-6; D gene ambiguous. The V and J ends lost 6 bases and 7 bases respectively, with 19 bases between them. CDR3 length: 16 amino acids. The germline V gene encodes CDR1 SNHLY and CDR2 FYNNEI. The CDR3 here is CASRAPLTGKNSPLHF. CDR3 nucleotides: TGTGCCAGCAGGGCTCCCTTAACGGGGAAGAATTCACCCCTCCACTTT.

The rearrangement links TRBV7-9 to TRBJ1-6; no reliable D call. The CDR3 is 15 residues long. The germline V gene encodes CDR1 SEHNR and CDR2 FQNEAQ (reference sequence). Trimming took off 5 bases at V and 3 bases at J, with 11 bases between the two ends. The CDR3 DNA is TGTGCCAGCAGCCCTAGGGCGAACTATAATTCACCCCTCCACTTT. Translated, it gives CASSPRANYNSPLHF.

The rearrangement uses TRBV2 and TRBJ2-5; 9 nucleotides align to TRBD1. Germline CDR1 is SNHLY and CDR2 is FYNNEI. V dropped 3 bases and J dropped 0; count of bases not matched to a gene: 14. The CDR3 covers 19 residues. Here the CDR3 reads CASSDLTVWTGEYQETQYF. CDR3 bases: TGTGCCAGCAGTGACCTTACGGTCTGGACAGGGGAGTACCAAGAGACCCAGTACTTC.

The chain has TRBV7-9 and TRBJ2-7; no firm D call. V shed 5 bases and J shed 1 base, with 18 bases lying between them. Germline V gives CDR1 SEHNR, CDR2 FQNEAQ (reference sequence). This CDR3 spans 16 amino acids. CDR3 amino acids: CASSPVVTRTSYEQYF. The CDR3 nucleotides are TGTGCCAGCAGCCCAGTAGTGACACGTACGTCCTACGAGCAGTACTTC.

The CDR3 region has the DNA TGTGCCAGCAGTTACCAACAAGGGGGGGCCGGGGAGCTGTTTTTT. Protein: CASSYQQGGAGELFF. The chain carries TRBV6-2 or TRBV6-3 and TRBJ2-2, with a tentative D call TRBD2 (7 bases). The CDR3 runs to 15 residues. Germline V CDR1 and CDR2: MNHEY, SVGEGT. The V gene lost 2 bases and the J gene lost 6 bases, with 13 bases spanning the gap.

This chain links TRBV20-1 with TRBJ2-5, with 16 bases aligning to TRBD2. This CDR3 contains 17 residues. The germline gives CDR1 DFQATT, CDR2 SNEGSKA (reference sequence). The junction had 6 bases not matched to a gene; V was cut back by 1 base and J by 4 bases. For the CDR3, the DNA is TGCAGTGCTAGAGTAGGGACTAGCGGGGGGGCCGGAGAGACCCAGTACTTC. Translated: CSARVGTSGGAGETQYF.

The rearrangement links TRBV12-3 or TRBV12-4 to TRBJ2-7; D not resolved. This CDR3 is 14 amino acids long. Deletions cut 7 bases from V and 7 bases from J, with 20 bases between. The CDR3 DNA sequence: TGTGCCAGCACCCTGACCAACACCCTACGGGAGCAGTACTTC. Translating gives CASTLTNTLREQYF.